These 18 T cell receptor beta chains were sequenced from one sample in a study of identical twins. TCRdb recomputed calls from the 5' RACE reads with MiXCR, one row per CDR3 protein. The data show hundreds of thousands of distinct CDR3 sequences, with over 5% seen just once and around 1.9% held by the top ten. Sequenced: naive T cells sorted from blood. These receptors all come from a man between 18 and 29 years old in good health.

The chain carries TRBV5-1 and TRBJ2-3, with 8 bases matching TRBD2. CDR1 is SGHRS and CDR2 is YFSETQ in the germline V gene. Trimming took 3 bases from V and 3 from J; bases not matched to a gene: 6. The CDR3 is 15 residues long. Here the CDR3 DNA reads TGCGCCAGCAGCTCAGCGGGAGTGGGAACAGATACGCAGTATTTT. This encodes CASSSAGVGTDTQYF.

This clonotype was observed a handful of times. The chain joins TRBV21-1 to TRBJ2-3; TRBD1, the table's D call, was not compared with the DNA. TRBV21-1 is assigned pseudogene status. The CDR3 is 20 amino acids. CDR3 bases: TGTGCCAGCAGCAAGTCGCAGGGGAGATCCGTTTTTGTCCTTAACCCTACGCAGTATTTT. As protein: CASSKSQGRSVFVLNPTQYF.

This clonotype was picked up a small number of times. The CDR3, as DNA: TGTGCCAGCAGCTCGGAGCCGGGACCCACAGATACGCAGTATTTT. It codes for CASSSEPGPTDTQYF. The chain couples TRBV7-6 to TRBJ2-3; D is possibly TRBD1 or TRBD2 (5 bases each). The CDR3 has 15 amino acids. Per germline, CDR1 SGHVS and CDR2 FNYEAQ. V was cut by 4 bases and J by 2 bases, with 13 bases left in between.

This clonotype was seen many times. The chain uses TRBV6-2 or TRBV6-3 and TRBJ2-1, with D tentatively TRBD1 or TRBD2 (7 bases each). Trimming cost V 6 bases and J 10 bases, with 16 bases left between them. The CDR3 is made up of 13 amino acids. Germline-derived CDR1 and CDR2 are MNHEY and SVGEGT. This CDR3 is CASSRGTGGEQFF. In DNA, the CDR3 is TGTGCCAGCAGCAGGGGGACCGGGGGGGAGCAGTTCTTC.

At least ten counts were recorded for this clonotype. CDR3 sequence: CSARPRPSPEYEQYF. The CDR3 DNA is TGCAGTGCTAGACCTAGACCGTCCCCTGAATACGAGCAGTACTTC. The gene calls are TRBV20-1 and TRBJ2-7; D gene ambiguous. CDR1 is DFQATT and CDR2 is SNEGSKA in the germline V gene (reference sequence). The V and J ends lost 2 bases and 4 bases respectively, with 18 bases between them. There are 15 residues in the CDR3.

The chain employs TRBV27 and TRBJ2-7; D perhaps matches TRBD2 (6 bases). CDR1 is MNHEY and CDR2 is SMNVEV in the germline V gene (reference sequence). The CDR3 covers 15 residues. The V end lost 3 bases, the J end lost 3 bases, and 15 bases lay between the germline ends. In nucleotides, the CDR3 is TGTGCCAGCAGTTTTAGGGGACTTCCCCTCTACGAGCAGTACTTC. It specifies CASSFRGLPLYEQYF.

This clonotype was observed a single time. Germline and junction disagree at one end, which may indicate a read error. The rearrangement joins TRBV20-1 to TRBJ1-5; a possible D gene is TRBD1 (6 bases). The CDR3 is 15 amino acids. CDR1 DFQATT and CDR2 SNEGSKA come from the germline V gene (reference sequence). CDR3 nucleotide sequence: TGCAGTGCTAGATCTGGATGGAGGGACAATCGGCCCCAGCATTTT. It specifies CSARSGWRDNRPQHF.

A few counts support this clonotype. The chain uses TRBV5-1 and TRBJ1-2; possibly TRBD1 for D (5 bases). This CDR3 has 12 residues. V lost 5 bases, J lost 6 bases, and 11 bases lay in between. Germline V CDR1 and CDR2: SGHRS, YFSETQ. Here the CDR3 reads CASRKGQNGYTF. The DNA of the CDR3 is TGCGCCAGCAGAAAAGGACAAAATGGCTACACCTTC.

The sample holds a few counts of this clonotype. The chain combines TRBV5-1 with TRBJ1-1; D gene uncertain. V was cut by 1 base and J by 0 bases, with 7 bases left in between. Germline CDR1 reads SGHRS; CDR2 reads YFSETQ. CDR3 length equals 14 residues. In nucleotides, the CDR3 is TGCGCCAGCAGCTTGACAGTCTTGAACACTGAAGCTTTCTTT. Translated, it gives CASSLTVLNTEAFF.

The chain is built from TRBV19 and TRBJ2-2; D gene unclear. In germline, CDR1 is LNHDA, CDR2 SQIVND (reference sequence). The CDR3 totals 12 residues. The ends were cut back, 7 bases at V and 0 bases at J, with 3 bases in the middle. CDR3 region: CASNSNTGELFF. Here the CDR3 DNA reads TGTGCCAGTAACTCGAACACCGGGGAGCTGTTTTTT. Drawing the rest from reference TRBV19 and TRBJ2-2, the complete variable domain is DGGITQSPKYLFRKEGQNVTLSCEQNLNHDAMYWYRQDPGQGLRLIYYSQIVNDFQKGDIAEGYSVSREKKESFPLTVTSAQKNPTAFYLCASNSNTGELFFGEGSRLTVL.

The DNA of the CDR3 is TGTGCCATCAGTGAGACGCCCCCAGAGACCCAGTACTTC. Translating it yields CAISETPPETQYF. The rearrangement uses TRBV10-3 and TRBJ2-5, with D uncertain. This CDR3 region has 13 residues. Germline CDR1 is ENHRY and CDR2 is SYGVKD. Trimming shortened V by 2 bases and J by 4 bases, and 8 bases separated the two germline ends.

This clonotype was detected ten times or more. This chain links TRBV6-5 with TRBJ2-2; 7 bases agree with TRBD2. Looked up from germline, CDR1 is MNHEY and CDR2 is SVGAGI. The CDR3 has 14 amino acids. J gave up 4 bases and V 2 bases, and 1 base lay outside the gene matches. CDR3 region: CASSYGRGTGELFF. CDR3 bases: TGTGCCAGCAGTTACGGGAGGGGCACCGGGGAGCTGTTTTTT.

The chain combines TRBV9 with TRBJ2-7, with 7 bases fitting TRBD2. Germline V gene data show CDR1 as SGDLS and CDR2 as YYNGEE. Trimming removed 4 bases from V and 6 bases from J; junction bases left unmatched: 10. The CDR3 totals 14 residues. Here the CDR3 reads CASSPSAGVTEQYF. For the CDR3, the DNA is TGTGCCAGCAGCCCCTCGGCGGGAGTTACCGAGCAGTACTTC.

The rearrangement joins TRBV5-1 to TRBJ1-1; D not resolved. Germline CDR1 and CDR2: SGHRS and YFSETQ. This CDR3 comprises 14 residues. V lost 6 bases, J lost 1 base, and 13 bases lay in between. Here the CDR3 reads CASTPNGGNTEAFF. CDR3 DNA: TGCGCCAGCACCCCTAATGGAGGGAACACTGAAGCTTTCTTT.

This clonotype was recorded at least ten times. This chain links TRBV2 with TRBJ1-1; 8 nucleotides align to TRBD1. CDR1 is SNHLY and CDR2 is FYNNEI in the germline V gene. V lost 6 bases and J lost 1; bases outside the gene matches: 10. There are 16 residues in the CDR3. The CDR3: CASRLGQGSGNTEAFF. DNA for the CDR3: TGTGCCAGCAGACTCGGACAGGGAAGTGGGAACACTGAAGCTTTCTTT.

The V call is TRBV5-1, the J call TRBJ2-4; 7 bases fit TRBD1. This CDR3 spans 15 amino acids. CDR1 and CDR2 (germline): SGHRS, YFSETQ. V was clipped by 4 bases and J by 1 base; unmatched bases: 5. The CDR3 reads CASSRLQGAKNIQYF. As DNA, the CDR3 is TGCGCCAGCAGCAGATTACAGGGGGCCAAAAACATTCAGTACTTC.

This clonotype was detected a few times. This chain joins TRBV30 and TRBJ2-4, with 9 bases identical to TRBD2. Trimming took 3 bases from V and 1 from J; bases not matched to a gene: 7. The CDR3 contains 16 residues. The germline gives CDR1 GTSNPN, CDR2 SVGIG (reference sequence). The CDR3 loop reads CAWSHGSGRAKNIQYF. The CDR3 DNA is TGTGCCTGGAGCCACGGGAGCGGGAGGGCCAAAAACATTCAGTACTTC. The variable domain in full, with the rest retrieved from reference TRBV30 and TRBJ2-4, is SQTIHQWPATLVQPVGSPLSLECTVEGTSNPNLYWYRQAAGRGLQLLFYSVGIGQISSEVPQNLSASRPQDRQFILSSKKLLLSDSGFYLCAWSHGSGRAKNIQYFGAGTRLSVL.

This clonotype was found many times. The chain links TRBV10-3 to TRBJ2-1; TRBD2 aligns across 11 bases. The CDR3 length is 19 residues. Germline V gene lookup returns CDR1 ENHRY and CDR2 SYGVKD. The trim removed 0 bases at V and 3 bases at J, leaving 10 bases unmatched. The CDR3 DNA sequence: TGTGCCATCAGTGAGTCGAATCTAGCGGGAGGACTACTCTACAATGAGCAGTTCTTC. Protein product: CAISESNLAGGLLYNEQFF.